Below, one T cell receptor beta chain is given with its context. Its antigen is not identified. This table comes from immunoSEQ multiplex PCR, and its TCRdb copy is limited to in-frame clones, with some not included. The sample shows approximately 74,000 clones, roughly 80% of them seen only once. This sample was included in a study of vaccination effects on CD4 cells after COVID-19. Study in general: Sampling occurred a median 72 days post second dose, range 14 to 241. Study outcomes and limitations: Small numbers of convalescent patients limited the study. It also lacked early post-infection timepoints. Marked clonal contraction was seen in infection- and vaccine-induced clones late after vaccination.

Before sequencing, viral peptide pools were used by the ViraFEST assay to expand antigen-specific CD4+ T cells. Around day 10 of culture, CD4+ T cells were separated out. Vaccine administered to participants consisted of two doses of either BNT162b2 or mRNA-1273. Wells each received 2 million to 2.5 million PBMC, cultured with 10 IU/ml IL-2 and around 9.8 ug/ml peptides. The CDR3 is 15 amino acids. CDR1 MNHEY and CDR2 SMNVEV come from the germline V gene (reference sequence). V lost 7 bases and J lost 0, with 12 bases in between. The receptor was derived from a human donor who received a COVID-19 vaccine. Sequenced material: CD4+ T cells from PBMCs cultured with HCoV-OC43 spike peptides, taken after COVID-19 vaccination. Subset reported: HCoV-OC43 spike overlapping peptide pool stimulation. The gene calls are TRBV27 and TRBJ2-2; D gene uncertain. CDR3 in amino acids: CASTKKGPNTGELFF. CDR3 nucleotides: TGTGCCAGCACCAAAAAAGGACCGAACACCGGGGAGCTGTTTTTT.